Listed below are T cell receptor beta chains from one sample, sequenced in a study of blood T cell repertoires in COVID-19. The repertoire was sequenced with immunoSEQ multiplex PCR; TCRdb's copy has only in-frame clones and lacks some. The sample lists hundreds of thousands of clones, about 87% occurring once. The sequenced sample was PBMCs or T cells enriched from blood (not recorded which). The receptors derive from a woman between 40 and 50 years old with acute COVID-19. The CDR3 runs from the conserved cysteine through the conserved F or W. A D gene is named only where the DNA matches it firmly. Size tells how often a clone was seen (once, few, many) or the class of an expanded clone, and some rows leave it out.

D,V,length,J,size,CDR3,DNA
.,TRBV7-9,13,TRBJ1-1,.,CASSSTQTDEAFF,TGTGCCAGCAGCTCGACTCAGACAGACGAAGCTTTCTTT
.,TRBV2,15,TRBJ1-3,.,CASSGLAGVGNTIYF,TGTGCCAGCAGTGGTTTGGCAGGGGTCGGAAACACCATATATTTT
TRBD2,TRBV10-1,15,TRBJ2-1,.,CASSVGGGSYNEQFF,TGCGCCAGCAGTGTCGGGGGGGGCTCCTACAATGAGCAGTTCTTC
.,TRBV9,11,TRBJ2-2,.,CATKRSGELFF,TGTGCCACCAAGCGTAGCGGGGAGCTGTTTTTT
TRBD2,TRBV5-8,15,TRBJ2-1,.,CASSLAGGNYNEQFF,TGTGCCAGCAGTCTAGCGGGAGGGAACTACAATGAGCAGTTCTTC
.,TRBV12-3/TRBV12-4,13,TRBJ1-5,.,CASSSSNGQPQHF,TGTGCCAGCAGTTCATCGAACGGGCAGCCCCAGCATTTT
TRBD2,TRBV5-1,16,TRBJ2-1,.,CASSILSGRGISEQFF,TGCGCCAGCAGCATCCTCTCGGGGAGGGGTATAAGTGAGCAGTTCTTC
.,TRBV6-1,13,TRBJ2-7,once,CASSEFFGYEQYF,TGTGCCAGCAGTGAATTTTTCGGCTACGAGCAGTACTTC
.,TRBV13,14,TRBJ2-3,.,CASSEGVVVDTQYF,TGTGCCAGCAGCGAGGGGGTGGTGGTAGATACGCAGTATTTT
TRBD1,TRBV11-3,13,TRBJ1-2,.,CASSSRGTDPYTF,TGTGCCAGCAGCTCCCGTGGGACAGACCCCTACACCTTC
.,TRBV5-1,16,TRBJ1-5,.,CASSLGTRGSNQPQHF,TGCGCCAGCAGCTTGGGCACCCGGGGGAGCAATCAGCCCCAGCATTTT
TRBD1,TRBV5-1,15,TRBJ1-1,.,CASSLGTGTAIEAFF,TGCGCCAGCAGCTTGGGTACCGGGACAGCGATTGAAGCTTTCTTT
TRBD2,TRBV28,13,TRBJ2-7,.,CASETSGTYEQYF,TGTGCCAGTGAGACTAGCGGGACCTACGAGCAGTACTTC
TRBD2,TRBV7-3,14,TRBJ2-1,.,CASSLTGSSGEQFF,TGTGCCAGCAGCTTAACTGGGTCTAGCGGTGAGCAGTTCTTC
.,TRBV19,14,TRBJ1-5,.,CASSMIGEVQPQHF,TGTGCCAGTAGTATGATCGGCGAGGTTCAGCCCCAGCATTTT
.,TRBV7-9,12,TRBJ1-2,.,CASRRVKEGYTF,TGTGCCAGCAGGAGAGTCAAAGAGGGCTACACCTTC
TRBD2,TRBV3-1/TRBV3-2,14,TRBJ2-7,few,CASSPSSGRVEQYF,TGTGCCAGCAGCCCCTCTAGCGGACGCGTAGAGCAGTACTTC
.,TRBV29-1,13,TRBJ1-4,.,CSVGPGYNEKLFF,TGCAGCGTTGGTCCAGGGTATAATGAAAAACTGTTTTTT
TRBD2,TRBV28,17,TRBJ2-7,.,CASTRWIGGRSSYEQYF,TGTGCCAGCACCCGGTGGATCGGGGGGAGGAGCTCCTACGAGCAGTACTTC
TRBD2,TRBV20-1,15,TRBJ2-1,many,CSASRSLAGGGNQFF,TGCAGTGCTAGTAGGAGCCTAGCGGGAGGGGGTAACCAGTTCTTC
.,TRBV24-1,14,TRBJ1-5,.,CATSKDRDNQPQHF,TGTGCCACCAGTAAGGACAGAGATAATCAGCCCCAGCATTTT
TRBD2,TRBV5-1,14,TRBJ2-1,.,CASSFDAGGIEQFF,TGCGCCAGCAGCTTCGACGCGGGAGGTATTGAGCAGTTCTTC
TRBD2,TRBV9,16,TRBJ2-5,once,CASSKTSGRDMGTQYF,TGTGCCAGCAGCAAGACTAGCGGGAGGGATATGGGGACCCAGTACTTC
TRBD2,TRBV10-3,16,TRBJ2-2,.,CAISEFAGGGSGELFF,TGTGCCATCAGTGAATTTGCGGGAGGTGGGTCCGGGGAGCTGTTTTTT
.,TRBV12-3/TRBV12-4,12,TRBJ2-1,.,CASSLQVDEQFF,TGTGCCAGCAGTTTACAGGTCGATGAGCAGTTCTTC
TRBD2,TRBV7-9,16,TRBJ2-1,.,CASSVLAGRGYNEQFF,TGTGCCAGCAGCGTATTAGCGGGGAGGGGTTACAATGAGCAGTTCTTC
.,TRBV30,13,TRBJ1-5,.,CAWSVQGNQPQHF,TGTGCCTGGAGTGTCCAGGGCAATCAGCCCCAGCATTTT